This T cell receptor beta chain emerged from a study of CD8+ T cells in alopecia areata. Extraction of RNA preceded its reverse transcription into cDNA, which served as the sequencing template. Sequencing was performed with immunoSEQ multiplex PCR; in TCRdb, only in-frame clones are kept and a portion is missing. The sample contains roughly 250,000 clones, roughly 60% of which appear only once. Treatment defined: oral pan-JAK inhibitor, 5-10 mg twice daily. This clone was observed a few times. The CDR3 covers 13 residues. V lost 5 bases and J 4 bases, leaving 11 bases between the germline ends. In germline, CDR1 is LNHDA, CDR2 SQIVND (reference sequence).

The material sequenced was CD4+ T cells sorted from blood, taken at week 52, from a patient treated with tofacitinib. The chain employs TRBV19 and TRBJ1-2; D remains unclear. The receptor's source is a human donor with alopecia areata. The CDR3 loop is CASSPPRGYGYTF. CDR3 DNA sequence: TGTGCCAGTAGTCCTCCGAGAGGCTATGGCTACACCTTC.